This T cell receptor (beta chain) came from a study of CXCR3-negative and CXCR3-positive naive CD8 T cells. Germline values: CDR1 SGHVS, CDR2 FNYEAQ. The length of the CDR3 is 15 residues. It was by 5' RACE with UMI labels that the TRB cDNA libraries were prepared. No DNA is given; TCRdb re-called the 5' RACE reads and lists each CDR3 protein once. The table lists about 150,000 distinct CDR3 sequences. Turning to this clonotype: Its antigen is as yet unknown.

The study's findings and limits: The TRBV-TRBJ usage of naive CXCR3-negative and CXCR3-positive cells was similar, but that of memory cells differed. Researchers report that CXCR3-positive naive cells carry more hydrophobic TRB CDR3s than CXCR3-negative naive cells. TCR interaction strength was inferred from TRB CDR3 physicochemistry, as CD5 matched across naive subsets.

In triplicate, each CD8+ T cell subset was sorted at approximately 290,000 cells per replicate. The sequencing input was naive CXCR3+ CD8+ T cells from blood. This sample's subset: CD45RO-CCR7+CD27+CD95- naive CD8+ T cells expressing CXCR3 (TNR3+). This rearrangement joins TRBV7-6 to TRBJ2-1. The receptor's source is a human donor in good health. Some clones in this sample may be carry-over from other donors' samples. The CDR3 protein is CASSALVSSYNEQFF.